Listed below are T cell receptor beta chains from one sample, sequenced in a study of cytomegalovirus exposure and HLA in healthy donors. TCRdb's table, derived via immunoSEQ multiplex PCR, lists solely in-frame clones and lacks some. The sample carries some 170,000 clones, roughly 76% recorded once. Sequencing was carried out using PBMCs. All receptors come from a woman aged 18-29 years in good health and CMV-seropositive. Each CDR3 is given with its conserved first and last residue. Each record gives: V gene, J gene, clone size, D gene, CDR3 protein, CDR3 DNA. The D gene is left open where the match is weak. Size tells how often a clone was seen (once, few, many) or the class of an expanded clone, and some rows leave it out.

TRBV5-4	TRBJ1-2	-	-	CASSLAPDSINYGYTF	TGTGCCAGCAGCTTGGCCCCGGACAGCATTAACTATGGCTACACCTTC
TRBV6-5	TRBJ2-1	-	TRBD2	CASSYGAGGPNEQFF	TGTGCCAGCAGTTACGGGGCGGGGGGGCCCAATGAGCAGTTCTTC
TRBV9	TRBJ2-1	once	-	CASSVGISSENEQFF	TGTGCCAGCAGCGTCGGGATCTCCTCGGAAAATGAGCAGTTCTTC
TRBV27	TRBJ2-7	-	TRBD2	CASSSGLAEAYEQYF	TGTGCCAGCAGTTCAGGACTAGCGGAGGCCTACGAGCAGTACTTC
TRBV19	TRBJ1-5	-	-	CASRLISGNPNQPQHF	TGTGCCAGTAGATTAATTTCGGGAAACCCCAATCAGCCCCAGCATTTT
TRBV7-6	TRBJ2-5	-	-	CASSVRVPEQGTQYF	TGTGCCAGCAGCGTTCGGGTACCAGAGCAGGGAACCCAGTACTTC
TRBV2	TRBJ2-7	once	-	CASTSPGAYEQYF	TGTGCCAGCACCTCTCCTGGAGCCTACGAGCAGTACTTC
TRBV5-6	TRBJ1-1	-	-	CASSRLDSLNTEAFF	TGTGCCAGCAGCCGATTAGACAGCCTGAACACTGAAGCTTTCTTT
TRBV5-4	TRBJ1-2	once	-	CALSRGESYGYTF	TGTGCCCTAAGCCGGGGGGAAAGCTATGGCTACACCTTC
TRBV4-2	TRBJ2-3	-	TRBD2	CASSRGGGTDTQYF	TGTGCCAGCAGTCGGGGGGGCGGCACAGATACGCAGTATTTT
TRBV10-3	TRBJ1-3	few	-	CAITTSGNTIYF	TGTGCCATCACAACATCTGGAAACACCATATATTTT
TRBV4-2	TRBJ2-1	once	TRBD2	CASSQVGASGGGLNEQFF	TGTGCCAGCAGCCAAGTAGGCGCGAGCGGGGGGGGCCTCAATGAGCAGTTCTTC
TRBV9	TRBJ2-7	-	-	CASSPTGSQRYEQYF	TGTGCCAGCAGCCCTACCGGGTCGCAGCGCTATGAGCAGTACTTC
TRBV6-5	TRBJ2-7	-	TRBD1	CASSPGGKNEQYF	TGTGCCAGCAGCCCAGGGGGCAAGAACGAGCAGTACTTC
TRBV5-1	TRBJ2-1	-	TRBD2	CASSPGVAGGYNEQFF	TGCGCCAGCAGCCCCGGGGTAGCGGGGGGGTACAATGAGCAGTTCTTC
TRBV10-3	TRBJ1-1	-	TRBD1	CAISESDEGALAFF	TGTGCCATCAGTGAGTCGGACGAGGGGGCGCTAGCTTTCTTT
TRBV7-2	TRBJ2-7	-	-	CASSLFQGYEQYF	TGTGCCAGCAGCTTATTTCAGGGTTACGAGCAGTACTTC
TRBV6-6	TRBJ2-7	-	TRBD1	CASRSDRDHPYEQYF	TGTGCCAGCAGGTCGGACAGGGACCATCCCTACGAGCAGTACTTC
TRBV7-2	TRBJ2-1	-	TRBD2	CASSLWGGSSYNEQFF	TGTGCCAGCAGCTTATGGGGGGGAAGCTCCTACAATGAGCAGTTCTTC
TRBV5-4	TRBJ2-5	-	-	CASSFRETQYF	TGTGCCAGCAGCTTCCGGGAGACCCAGTACTTC
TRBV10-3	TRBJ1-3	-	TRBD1	CAIIKPTGTHGNTIYF	TGTGCCATCATTAAACCGACAGGGACCCACGGAAACACCATATATTTT
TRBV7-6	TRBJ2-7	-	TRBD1	CASSRDSDLASSEQYF	TGTGCCAGCAGCCGGGACAGTGATCTAGCCTCCTCCGAGCAGTACTTC
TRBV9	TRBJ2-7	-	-	CASSVDPGNEQYF	TGTGCCAGCAGCGTAGACCCCGGGAACGAGCAGTACTTC
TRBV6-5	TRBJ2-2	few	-	CASSYSEDSGELFF	TGTGCCAGCAGTTACTCCGAGGACTCCGGGGAGCTGTTTTTT
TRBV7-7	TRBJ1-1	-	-	CASSPMGGEGAEAFF	TGTGCCAGCAGCCCCATGGGAGGGGAGGGAGCTGAAGCTTTCTTT
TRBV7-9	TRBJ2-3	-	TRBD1	CASSANRQGGAFWQYF	TGTGCCAGCAGCGCAAACAGACAGGGGGGGGCATTTTGGCAGTATTTT
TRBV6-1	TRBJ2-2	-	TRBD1	CASNPTGGFSGELFF	TGTGCCAGCAACCCGACAGGGGGCTTTTCGGGGGAGCTGTTTTTT
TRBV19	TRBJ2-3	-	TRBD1	CASSIRGGKVTDTQYF	TGTGCCAGTAGTATCCGAGGGGGCAAAGTCACAGATACGCAGTATTTT
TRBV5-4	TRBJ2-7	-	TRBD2	CASRPELAISYEQYF	TGTGCCAGCAGACCGGAACTAGCGATCTCCTACGAGCAGTACTTC
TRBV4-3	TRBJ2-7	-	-	CASSPGRDYEQYF	TGCGCCAGCAGCCCTGGACGGGACTACGAGCAGTACTTC
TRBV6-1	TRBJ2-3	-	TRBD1	CASSELRTGATDTQYF	TGTGCCAGCAGTGAACTTCGGACAGGGGCAACAGATACGCAGTATTTT
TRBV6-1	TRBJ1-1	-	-	CATSGGEGWTEAFF	TGTGCCACCTCGGGGGGGGAGGGGTGGACTGAAGCTTTCTTT
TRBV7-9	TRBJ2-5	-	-	CASSSGIQETQYF	TGTGCCAGCAGCTCGGGAATCCAAGAGACCCAGTACTTC
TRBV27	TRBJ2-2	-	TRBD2	CASSPGLAGDLKNTGELFF	TGTGCCAGCAGCCCCGGACTAGCGGGGGACCTGAAGAACACCGGGGAGCTGTTTTTT
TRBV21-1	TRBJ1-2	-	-	CARHSGGYGYTF	TGTGCCAGGCACTCCGGCGGCTATGGCTACACCTTC
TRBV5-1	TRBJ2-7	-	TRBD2	CASKREAGGSYEQYF	TGCGCCAGCAAAAGGGAGGCGGGGGGTTCCTACGAGCAGTACTTC